Listed below are T cell receptor beta chains from one sample, sequenced in a study of CD8 T cells in Susac syndrome. MiXCR, run by TCRdb on the immunoSEQ multiplex PCR reads, gives a single entry per CDR3 protein. The table records about 160,000 distinct CDR3 sequences, around 94% of them present only once. The source material was CD4+ T cells from PBMCs. The receptors stem from a human donor with multiple sclerosis. Each CDR3 is given without its conserved first and last residue. Fields, in order: J gene, V gene, CDR3 protein.

>TRBJ2-1|TRBV14
ASSRSGRPYNEQF
>TRBJ2-2|TRBV7-9
ASSLGASGRNTGELF
>TRBJ1-5|TRBV12-3/TRBV12-4
ASRLQGDQPQH
>TRBJ2-4|TRBV3-1
ASSQDGGNIQY
>TRBJ2-1|TRBV6-2/TRBV6-3
ASSYTTRSNEQF
>TRBJ1-1|TRBV18
ASSLNVLNTEAF
>TRBJ1-2|TRBV3-1
ASSLAGTGDHYT
>TRBJ2-2|TRBV7-2
ASSLYRQGLGGELF
>TRBJ2-1|TRBV20-1
SSSHGSYEQF
>TRBJ2-7|TRBV5-1
ASSLVGLSSYEQY
>TRBJ2-6|TRBV2
ASSESPSSGANVLT
>TRBJ2-2|TRBV4-2
ASSFSSGGIGELF
>TRBJ2-7|TRBV7-2
ASSSRGTGSYEQY
>TRBJ1-2|TRBV7-9
ASSSRQGATYGYT
>TRBJ2-7|TRBV4-1
ASSQGEREAYEQY
>TRBJ2-1|TRBV11-1
ASSLRTARANEQF
>TRBJ1-5|TRBV5-4
ASSLGVSNQPQH
>TRBJ2-3|TRBV15
AQGTGGRNSTDTQY
>TRBJ1-1|TRBV28
ASSLSLSRGTEAF
>TRBJ1-1|TRBV2
ASRSEGDGRNTEAF
>TRBJ1-5|TRBV4-3
ASSQDLNRGTVWRPQH
>TRBJ2-2|TRBV5-1
ASSSTGTSLTGELF
>TRBJ1-2|TRBV28
ASSLHPAPYGYT
>TRBJ2-7|TRBV5-6
ASSSRPGSFSYEQY
>TRBJ2-3|TRBV20-1
SATEGSDTQY
>TRBJ1-5|TRBV2
ASSELGQSHQPQH
>TRBJ1-1|TRBV4-2
ASSQDFVGDTEAF
>TRBJ2-3|TRBV20-1
SAEAGVTDTQY
>TRBJ2-1|TRBV9
ASSARTNNEQF
>TRBJ1-2|TRBV7-9
ASSPRVHYGYT
>TRBJ2-7|TRBV20-1
SASSGRGSYEQY
>TRBJ1-1|TRBV28
ASSPPPGTANTEAF
>TRBJ2-5|TRBV7-9
ASSSLAGGMETQY
>TRBJ2-7|TRBV9
ASSVMTGWRHEQY
>TRBJ2-3|TRBV30
AWTSAADTQY
>TRBJ2-1|TRBV6-2/TRBV6-3
ASSYSGTGLYEQF
>TRBJ2-1|TRBV7-2
ASSPLTEQF
>TRBJ2-7|TRBV24-1
ATSDLEGPFYEQY
>TRBJ1-5|TRBV20-1
SVARANQPQH
>TRBJ1-5|TRBV30
AWSVTGNQPQH
>TRBJ2-1|TRBV2
ASRADFNEQF
>TRBJ2-5|TRBV7-9
ASSPGQGKETQY
>TRBJ1-1|TRBV29-1
SVGAGQGAEAF
>TRBJ2-1|TRBV29-1
SVGGGTTSYNEQF
>TRBJ1-5|TRBV29-1
SARDTNQPQH
>TRBJ2-2|TRBV7-8
ASSLSSEGELF
>TRBJ2-7|TRBV18
ASSPGTGLTYEQY
>TRBJ2-2|TRBV19
ASSKREYGGELF
>TRBJ1-2|TRBV19
ASSLVIFRQGYT
>TRBJ1-5|TRBV5-1
ASSWGDGNQPQH
>TRBJ2-6|TRBV3-1
ASSRGRMGSGANVLT
>TRBJ2-7|TRBV15
ATSPMGEFGSYEQY
>TRBJ2-5|TRBV11-2
ASRLQETQY
>TRBJ2-3|TRBV5-4
ASSLKAGPDTQY
>TRBJ2-1|TRBV27
ASSLLAGGRNEQF
>TRBJ1-2|TRBV7-2
ASSLVGRDGYT
>TRBJ1-1|TRBV5-6
ASSSTRQGWTEAF
>TRBJ2-3|TRBV18
ASSPLARDTQY
>TRBJ2-1|TRBV6-1
ASTQRRGRMDNEQF